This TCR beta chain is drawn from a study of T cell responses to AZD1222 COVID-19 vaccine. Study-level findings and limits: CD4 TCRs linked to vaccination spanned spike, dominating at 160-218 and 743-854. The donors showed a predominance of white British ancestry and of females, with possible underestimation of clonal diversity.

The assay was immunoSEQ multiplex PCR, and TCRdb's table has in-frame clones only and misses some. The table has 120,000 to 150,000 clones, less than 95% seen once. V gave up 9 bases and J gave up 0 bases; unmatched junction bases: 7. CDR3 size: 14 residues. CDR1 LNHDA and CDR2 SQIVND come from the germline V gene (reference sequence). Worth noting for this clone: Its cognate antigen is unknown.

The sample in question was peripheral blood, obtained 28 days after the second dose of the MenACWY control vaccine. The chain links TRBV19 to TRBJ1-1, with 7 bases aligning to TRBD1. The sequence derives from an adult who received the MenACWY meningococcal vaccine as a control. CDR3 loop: CASRQGDMNTEAFF. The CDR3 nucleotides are TGTGCCAGCAGGCAGGGGGACATGAACACTGAAGCTTTCTTT.